Sequencing of this TCR beta chain was carried out in a study of T cells expressing NK-cell markers (dated by TCRdb to the early 2020s). Notes on the research overall: Three sorted T-cell subsets (CD3+CD56+NKG2C+, CD3+CD56+NKG2C- and CD3+CD56-NKG2C+) from 7 to 9 donors had their TCR beta-chain repertoires profiled. Among the eight sequenced donors, only one was HCMV-seronegative, while the other seven were HCMV-seropositive. All eight donors whose samples were sequenced were randomly selected healthy volunteers, three of them men and five women. The libraries were sequenced on Illumina HiSeq 2000/2500, MiSeq or NextSeq, producing 2 x 150 bp reads. What the work shows at the level of the full study, not this receptor alone: Those dominant clonotypes were again the most abundant among CD3+CD56-NKG2C+ cells in a few donors, at about 25-60.1%. For more than 5 donors, the dominant CD3+CD56+NKG2C+ clonotypes were among the top 10 CD8+ clonotypes and accounted for roughly 1.0-8% of CD8+ T cells. Whether the expanded NKG2C-expressing T cell clones were specific for HCMV antigens remained unclear.

CDR1 and CDR2 are read off the germline V gene (reference sequence) as MNHEY and SMNVEV. Taken from cysteine to phenylalanine, the CDR3 has 14 residues. The protein alone is recorded here. As for this clonotype: Its antigen specificity is not known.

Data came from an Illumina HiSeq 2000. TCR beta cDNA libraries were made by 5'RACE template switching that added a universal primer site and unique molecular identifiers. Synthesis of cDNA was primed from the TCR beta constant segment and was followed by two consecutive PCR amplification steps. On the study's bioinformatics: MIGEC was used to demultiplex reads and group the reads by UMI, and MiTCR was used to assemble and quantify clonotypes. To exclude erroneous sequences, only TCR cDNA sequences supported by at least two reads were retained. The tcR package was used for downstream repertoire analysis, and clonotypes were matched between fractions using CDR3 nucleotide sequence together with V segment. Antigen specificity was annotated against VDJdb with VDJmatch, allowing one amino acid substitution in CDR3. Through TCRdb reprocessing, the reads give one entry per CDR3 protein sequence; DNA is omitted. These V and J calls derive from TCRdb rather than the authors' analysis. This sample's table has entries for a few hundred thousand distinct CDR3 sequences. In total, the top ten clones hold roughly 5.5% of the sample.

A commercial ELISA kit detecting HCMV-specific IgG in serum was used to determine HCMV serostatus. Peripheral blood mononuclear cells were isolated from blood by Ficoll density gradient centrifugation. The V and J segments used are TRBV27 and TRBJ1-2; the D call from TCRdb, TRBD1, cannot be confirmed without DNA. The clonotype originates from a man aged 18 to 69 in good health. What was sequenced was blood T cells: a sorted CD56 or NKG2C T cell subset, CD4+ or CD8+ T cells, or bulk PBMC T cells (not recorded which). The CDR3 protein sequence reads: CASTDRHSNYGYTF.